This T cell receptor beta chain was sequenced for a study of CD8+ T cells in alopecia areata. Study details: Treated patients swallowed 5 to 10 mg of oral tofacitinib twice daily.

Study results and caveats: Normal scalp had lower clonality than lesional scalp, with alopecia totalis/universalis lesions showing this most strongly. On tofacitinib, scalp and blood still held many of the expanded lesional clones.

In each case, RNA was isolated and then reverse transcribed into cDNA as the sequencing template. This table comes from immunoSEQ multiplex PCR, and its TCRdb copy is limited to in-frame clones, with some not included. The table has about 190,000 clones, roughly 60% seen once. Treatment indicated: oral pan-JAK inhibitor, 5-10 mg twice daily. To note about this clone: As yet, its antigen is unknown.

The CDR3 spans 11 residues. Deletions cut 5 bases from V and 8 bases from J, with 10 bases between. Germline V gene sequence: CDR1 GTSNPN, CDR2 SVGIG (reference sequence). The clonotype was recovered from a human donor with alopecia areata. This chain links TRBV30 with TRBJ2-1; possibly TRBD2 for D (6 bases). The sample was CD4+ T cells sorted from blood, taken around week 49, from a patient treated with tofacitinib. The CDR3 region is CAWVGGDEQFF. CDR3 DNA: TGTGCCTGGGTCGGAGGGGATGAGCAGTTCTTC.